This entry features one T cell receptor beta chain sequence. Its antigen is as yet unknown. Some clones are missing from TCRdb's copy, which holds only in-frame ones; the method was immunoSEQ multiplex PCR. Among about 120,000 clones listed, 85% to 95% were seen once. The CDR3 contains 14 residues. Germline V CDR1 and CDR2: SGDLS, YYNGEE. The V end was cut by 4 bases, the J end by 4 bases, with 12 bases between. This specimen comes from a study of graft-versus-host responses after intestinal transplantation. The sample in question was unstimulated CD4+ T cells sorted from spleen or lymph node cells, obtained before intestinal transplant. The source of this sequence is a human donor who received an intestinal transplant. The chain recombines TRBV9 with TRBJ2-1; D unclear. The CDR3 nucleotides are TGTGCCAGCAGCTCGGAGCCTTCGTACAATGAGCAGTTCTTC. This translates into CASSSEPSYNEQFF.